Reported below is one T cell receptor (beta chain). It lacks a known antigen. Base qualities are not recorded, but no much larger clone differs from it by a single base. This record belongs to a study of cytomegalovirus exposure and HLA in healthy donors (dated by TCRdb to 2017 to 2019). In terms of the full investigation: An earlier analysis of approximately 640 of the donors reported 250 to 300 Gb of sequence data and roughly 110 million unique TCR beta sequences from around 200 million T cells. An early release that covered 640 HLA-typed donors contained 300 to 350 gigabases of sequencing data and 70 million to 100 million unique TCR sequences. The genetic ancestry cluster associated with self-reported Caucasian donors included 81% of the roughly 410 genotyped donors. The study was designed to test whether signatures of past pathogen exposure could be identified by cataloging public T cell receptors. Using immunosequencing, the study profiled T cell repertoires from 500 to 800 subjects and related those repertoires to cytomegalovirus serostatus. In addition to the first cohort of 666 subjects, a separate validation cohort of over 90 different subjects was used. High-throughput TCR immunosequencing, statistical association of individual TCRs with disease status, and machine learning were combined to predict cytomegalovirus infection status. To study patterns of TCR occurrence, a later analysis re-analyzed previously published TCR beta repertoires from around 700 donors and added high-resolution HLA genotyping. Rather than using new phenotypic data, the later analysis identified candidate immune exposures from TCR beta sequences and from how often those sequences occurred across donors. An earlier analysis of roughly 580 of the donors used high-throughput TCR beta sequencing to judge whether each TCR beta V gene segment behaved as functional or pseudogenic. Alongside the repertoire data, information on donor age, sex, ethnicity and CMV serostatus was compiled. In a later genetic analysis, genome-wide SNP genotypes for about 55% of the roughly 670 donors were used, and that subset was treated as a discovery cohort. All discovery cohort repertoires had been generated on a single sequencing platform. Class I and class II HLA loci were covered by the typing at four-digit resolution. Typing coverage differed by locus: A, B, C, DRB1 and DQB1 were typed in roughly 620-640 donors, DQA1 in about 560, DPA1 in around 580, and DPB1 in 400 to 480. Roughly 5 DR-DQ haplotypes were handled as single units for association and clustering, since linkage in the cohort was strong. Among around 400 genotyped donors of the cohort, an average of approximately 240,000 unique TCR beta nucleotide sequences was sequenced per donor, of which 15% to 20% were non-productive.

To prepare the library, the immunoSEQ multiplex PCR assay was applied. For the multiplex PCR, a mixture combining 60 forward primers for TCR Vbeta segments and 13 reverse primers for TCR Jbeta segments was used. The CDR3 region of rearranged TCR beta genes was amplified from genomic DNA by a multiplex PCR assay. The amplified TCR beta libraries were sequenced on the Illumina HiSeq System as 87-base-pair reads. In the authors' own workflow: In a later analysis, approximately 74 million unique TCR beta chains were counted across the approximately 640 repertoires, and approximately 11 million of these chains were shared by at least two donors. To remove PCR and sequencing errors, raw reads were error-corrected and collapsed into unique sequences using a nearest-neighbor algorithm that merged closely related sequences. To assign V, D and J gene segments, CDR3 sequences were aligned to IMGT reference sequences. Each retained sequence needed at least a six-nucleotide match to both a V gene segment and a J gene segment. Rearrangements were classified as productive when the CDR3 lacked stop codons and remained in frame with V and J, and all other rearrangements were classified as non-productive. Following IMGT convention, CDR3 was defined as the stretch from the second conserved V-encoded cysteine to the conserved J-encoded phenylalanine. Sequences without an unambiguous match to a single V gene segment were excluded from the earlier analysis of 450 to 750 of the donors. In an earlier analysis of approximately 590 of the donors, a V segment was called functional when productive rearrangements were above 56.7%, and segregating when the standard deviation between donors exceeded 5%. A statistical classification framework was built for diagnosing cytomegalovirus status from the catalog of TCR beta chain sequences. V and J gene assignment, in a later analysis, came from comparing TCR nucleotide sequences with IMGT/GENE-DB human TR gene sequences. Using the TCRdist pipeline, a later analysis assigned CDR3 sequences along with most-parsimonious VDJ recombination scenarios. In a later analysis, each TCR beta chain was defined by its CDR3 amino acid sequence together with its V-gene family, and reads without a unique V-gene family were excluded. A later analysis removed 550 to 700 highly shared, low-generation-probability nucleotide sequences to deal with suspected cross-contamination and a sequencing artifact. A later analysis calculated a clonal expansion index for each public chain from normalized within-repertoire ranks of inferred template counts. In a later analysis, generation probabilities were computed with a VDJ recombination model fitted to out-of-frame rearrangements, and the resulting probabilities were checked against IGoR. A later analysis scored TCR-TCR, TCR-HLA and TCR-CMV co-occurrence with hypergeometric tests, applying a repertoire-size bias correction to TCR pairs. A later analysis estimated false discovery rates by permuting HLA or CMV assignments 20 times. A later analysis grouped co-occurring TCRs with DBSCAN, adding TCRdist sequence similarity when clustering within HLA-allele-positive subsets. For co-occurrence clustering, repertoires with fewer than 30,000 or more than 120,000 public chains were excluded, along with five repertoires with anomalous nucleotide sharing. The table comes from immuneACCESS by way of TCRdb, which keeps in-frame sequences with V and J called. Part of the clones is missing from these tables; in studies checked, under half for an unresolved V gene and the rest for unknown reasons. V and J calls and clone size are those listed in that table; D and trimming were worked out from the DNA. This sample comprises roughly 180,000 clones, about four fifths of them detected only once. The ten largest clones add up to 2.5% to 3.5% of the sample.

The cohort consisted of hundreds of healthy bone marrow donors. At the time of sampling, every cohort member was nominally healthy, though immune exposures that went unrecorded were likely present. The donor tested CMV seronegative, placing the donor among the 350 or so seronegative members of the cohort. A peripheral blood sample was collected from each donor, and TCR beta sequencing was performed on peripheral blood mononuclear cells. The Qiagen DNeasy Blood Extraction Kit was used to extract genomic DNA from the blood cell samples. The paper's findings and limits, for the study overall: Correlated functional status among segregating V segments might reflect linkage disequilibrium, but an unknown experimental factor could not be ruled out. Cytomegalovirus status was reported to be diagnosed by the classifier with high specificity and sensitivity in both the original and validation cohorts. In a later analysis, most CMV-associated TCR beta chains were found to appear HLA-restricted, with HLA associations seemingly driven largely by CMV exposure. The 87-base-pair reads could not distinguish some IMGT-functional V segments, including TRBV6-2 and TRBV6-3, so those segments were excluded. In a later analysis, HLA-associated TCR beta chains showed more clonal expansion and lower generation probabilities than non-associated chains that were equally common. This cohort had only TCR beta chains sequenced, and the lack of alpha or paired-chain data limited which features could be detected. The presence/absence analyses assumed that sequencing depth was roughly uniform across donors, and that assumption may not be true. In a later analysis, several top co-occurrence clusters were reported to appear linked to parvovirus B19, influenza, CMV and Epstein-Barr virus. The earlier analysis of nearly 600 of the donors excluded around 17 rarely observed V segments, including chromosome 9 orphons, because counts were too low. In a later analysis, some 18,000 TCR beta sequences were associated with specific HLA alleles at a false discovery rate of 0.05. The only immune exposure information available for the cohort was CMV serostatus. A group of highly shared sequence variants was considered likely to be a technical artifact of the sequencing pipeline. The study gave a list of under 200 TCR beta chains associated with cytomegalovirus. In a later analysis, TCR association rates were found to vary across HLA loci, with the most associated TCRs seen for DRB1 alleles and the fewest for HLA-C alleles. In vitro tests confirmed that three of the cytomegalovirus-associated TCR beta chains recognize cytomegalovirus antigens. A further reported finding was that TCR beta sequences accurately predicted the HLA-A and HLA-B alleles for most subjects in the first cohort. It was suggested by the authors that the approach could potentially be generalized to other disease states and immunological phenotypes. According to a later genetic analysis, donors in an Asian-associated ancestry cluster had fewer N-insertions in productive TCRs than the roughly 670-donor mean. Across donors, most TCR sequences were observed very rarely, whereas some public TCRs were present in many individuals. Because some donors lacked HLA typing at each locus, the association tests relied only on the typed subset. An earlier analysis of some 560 of the donors showed that most TCR beta V segments appeared in productive rearrangements either about 87% or about 30% of the time, which broadly matched IMGT annotations. Strong co-occurrence of HLA alleles, especially DR and DQ, made assigning TCR associations to individual alleles difficult. A later genetic analysis associated a missense DCLRE1C variant with V-gene and J-gene trimming of TCR beta chains, and an independent cohort replicated the association.

Trimming costs V 0 bases and J 0 bases, and their ends lie 7 bases apart. Measured from the cysteine to the phenylalanine, the CDR3 is 15 residues long. The DNA shown is the 45-base CDR3, in frame from base 1. According to the germline V gene, CDR1 reads SGDLS and CDR2 reads YYNGEE. The TCR was taken from a male donor in good health and CMV-seronegative. This chain is built from TRBV9 and TRBJ1-5, with no confident D gene call. The sequenced sample consisted of PBMCs. The sequenced DNA is TGTGCCAGCAGCGTAGGAGGTACTAGCAATCAGCCCCAGCATTTT. It specifies CASSVGGTSNQPQHF.